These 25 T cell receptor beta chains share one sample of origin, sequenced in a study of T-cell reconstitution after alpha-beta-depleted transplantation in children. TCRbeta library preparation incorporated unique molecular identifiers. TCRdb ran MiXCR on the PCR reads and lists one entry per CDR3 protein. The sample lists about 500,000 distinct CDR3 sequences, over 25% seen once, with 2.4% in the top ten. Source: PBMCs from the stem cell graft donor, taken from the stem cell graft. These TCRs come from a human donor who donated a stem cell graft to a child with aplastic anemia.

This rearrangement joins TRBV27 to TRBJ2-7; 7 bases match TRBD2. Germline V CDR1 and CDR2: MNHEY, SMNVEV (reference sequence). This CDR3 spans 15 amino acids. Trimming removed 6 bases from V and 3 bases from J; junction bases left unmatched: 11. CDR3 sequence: CASRPLAAFYYEQYF. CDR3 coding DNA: TGTGCCAGCAGACCGCTAGCGGCTTTCTACTACGAGCAGTACTTC.

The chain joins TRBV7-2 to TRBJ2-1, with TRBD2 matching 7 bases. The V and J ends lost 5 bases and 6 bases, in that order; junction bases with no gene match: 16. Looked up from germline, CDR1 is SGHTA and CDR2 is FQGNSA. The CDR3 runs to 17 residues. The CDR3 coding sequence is TGTGCCAGCAGCCCCCTCTTGGGGGGAGGGCCGGGCAATGAGCAGTTCTTC. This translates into CASSPLLGGGPGNEQFF.

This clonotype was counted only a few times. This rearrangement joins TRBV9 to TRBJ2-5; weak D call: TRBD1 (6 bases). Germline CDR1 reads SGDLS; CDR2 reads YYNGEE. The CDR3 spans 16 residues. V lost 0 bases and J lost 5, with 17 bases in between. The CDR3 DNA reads TGTGCCAGCAGCGTAGCCGGATTACAGGGTTTTGAGACCCAGTACTTC. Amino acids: CASSVAGLQGFETQYF.

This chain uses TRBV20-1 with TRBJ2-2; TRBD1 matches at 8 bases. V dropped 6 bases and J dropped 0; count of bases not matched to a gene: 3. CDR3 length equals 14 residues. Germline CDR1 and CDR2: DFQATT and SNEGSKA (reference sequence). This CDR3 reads CSATGQANTGELFF. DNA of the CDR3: TGCAGTGCCACGGGACAGGCGAACACCGGGGAGCTGTTTTTT.

The CDR3 DNA follows: TGTGCCAGCAGCTTCCAACTGAACACTGAAGCTTTCTTT. It is translated as CASSFQLNTEAFF. The J gene is TRBJ1-1, the V gene TRBV7-9; D is unresolved. The CDR3 has 13 amino acids. Trimming left V 3 bases short and J 0 bases short, with 5 bases between. The germline CDR1 and CDR2 sequences are SEHNR and FQNEAQ (reference sequence).

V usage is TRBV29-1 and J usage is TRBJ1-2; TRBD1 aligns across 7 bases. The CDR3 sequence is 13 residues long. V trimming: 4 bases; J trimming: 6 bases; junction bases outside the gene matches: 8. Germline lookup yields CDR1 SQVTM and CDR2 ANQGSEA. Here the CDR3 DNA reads TGCAGCGTTGGGGTCCGACAGGGAAATGGCTACACCTTC. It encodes CSVGVRQGNGYTF.

This chain's CDR3 is CASSSRAGGTYNEQFF. The CDR3 bases are TGTGCCAGCAGCTCACGAGCGGGAGGGACTTACAATGAGCAGTTCTTC. V and J are TRBV11-3 and TRBJ2-1; 10 nucleotides line up with TRBD2. The ends lost 4 bases at V and 4 bases at J; junction bases unmatched: 7. The CDR3 totals 16 residues. Germline CDR1 is SGHNT and CDR2 is YENEEA.

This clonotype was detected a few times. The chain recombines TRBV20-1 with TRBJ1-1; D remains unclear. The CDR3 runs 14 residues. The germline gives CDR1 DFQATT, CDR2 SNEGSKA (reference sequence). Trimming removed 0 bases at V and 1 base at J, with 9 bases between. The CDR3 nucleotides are TGCAGTGCTAGAGATGGAAGCACGAACACTGAAGCTTTCTTT. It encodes CSARDGSTNTEAFF.

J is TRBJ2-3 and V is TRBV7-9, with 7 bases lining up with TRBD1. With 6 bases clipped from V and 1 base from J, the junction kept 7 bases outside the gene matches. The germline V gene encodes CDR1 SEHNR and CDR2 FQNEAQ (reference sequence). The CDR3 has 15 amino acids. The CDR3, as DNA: TGTGCCAGCAGTCCCAACAGGGGTCGCACAGATACGCAGTATTTT. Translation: CASSPNRGRTDTQYF.

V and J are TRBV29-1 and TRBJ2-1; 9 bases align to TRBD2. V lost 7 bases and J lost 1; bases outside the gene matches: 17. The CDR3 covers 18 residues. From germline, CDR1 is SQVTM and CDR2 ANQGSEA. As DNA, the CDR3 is TGCAGCGGAGTAAGGGGTTATCGGCGGGAGGGGTCCTACAATGAGCAGTTCTTC. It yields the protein CSGVRGYRREGSYNEQFF.

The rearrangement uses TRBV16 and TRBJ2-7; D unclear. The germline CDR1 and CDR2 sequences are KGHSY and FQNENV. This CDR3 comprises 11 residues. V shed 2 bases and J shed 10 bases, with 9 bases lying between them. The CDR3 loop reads CASSQMTDQYF. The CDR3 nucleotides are TGTGCCAGCAGCCAAATGACGGATCAGTACTTC.

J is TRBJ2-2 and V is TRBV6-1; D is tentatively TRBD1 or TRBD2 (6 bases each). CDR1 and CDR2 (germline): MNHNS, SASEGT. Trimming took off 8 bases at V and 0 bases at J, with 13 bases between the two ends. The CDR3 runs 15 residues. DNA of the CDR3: TGTGCCAGCCGCGCGGGACACTCGAACACCGGGGAGCTGTTTTTT. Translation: CASRAGHSNTGELFF.

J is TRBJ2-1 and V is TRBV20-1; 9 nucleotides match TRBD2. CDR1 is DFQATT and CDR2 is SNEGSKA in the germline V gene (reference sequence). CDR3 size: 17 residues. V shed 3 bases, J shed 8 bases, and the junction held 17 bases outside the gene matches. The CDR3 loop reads CSASWGNAASGEDEQFF. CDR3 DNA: TGCAGTGCTAGTTGGGGCAATGCGGCTAGCGGGGAGGATGAGCAGTTCTTC.

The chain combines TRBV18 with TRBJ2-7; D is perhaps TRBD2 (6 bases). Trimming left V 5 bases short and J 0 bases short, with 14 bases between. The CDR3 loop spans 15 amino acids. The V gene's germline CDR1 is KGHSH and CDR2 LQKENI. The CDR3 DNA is TGTGCCAGCTCATCGGGGCTAGCGAACTCCTACGAGCAGTACGTC. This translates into CASSSGLANSYEQYV.

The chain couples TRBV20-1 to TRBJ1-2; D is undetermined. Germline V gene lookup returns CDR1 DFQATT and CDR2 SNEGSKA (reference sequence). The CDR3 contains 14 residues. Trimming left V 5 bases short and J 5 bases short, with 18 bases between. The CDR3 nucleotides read TGCAGTGCTCGACCACCGAACCACTCTTATGGCTACACCTTC. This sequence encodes CSARPPNHSYGYTF.

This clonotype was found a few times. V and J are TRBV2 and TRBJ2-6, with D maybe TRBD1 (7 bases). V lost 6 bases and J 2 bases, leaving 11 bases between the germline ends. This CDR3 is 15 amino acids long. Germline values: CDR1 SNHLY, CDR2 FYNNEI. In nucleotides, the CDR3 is TGTGCCAGCAGCAGGGGGGCGGCTGGGGCCAACGTCCTGACTTTC. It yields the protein CASSRGAAGANVLTF.

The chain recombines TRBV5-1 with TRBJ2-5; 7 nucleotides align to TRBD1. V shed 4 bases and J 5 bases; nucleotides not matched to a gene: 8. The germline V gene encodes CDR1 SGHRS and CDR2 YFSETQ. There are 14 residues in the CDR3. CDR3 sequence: CASSEGAEGETQYF. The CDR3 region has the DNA TGCGCCAGCAGCGAGGGGGCGGAAGGGGAGACCCAGTACTTC.

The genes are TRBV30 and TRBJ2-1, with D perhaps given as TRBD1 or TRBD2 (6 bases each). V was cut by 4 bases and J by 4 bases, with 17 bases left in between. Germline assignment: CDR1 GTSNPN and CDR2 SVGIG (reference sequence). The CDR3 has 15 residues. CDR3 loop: CAWTPRGPGYNEQFF. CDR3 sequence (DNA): TGTGCCTGGACCCCCCGGGGGCCGGGGTACAATGAGCAGTTCTTC.

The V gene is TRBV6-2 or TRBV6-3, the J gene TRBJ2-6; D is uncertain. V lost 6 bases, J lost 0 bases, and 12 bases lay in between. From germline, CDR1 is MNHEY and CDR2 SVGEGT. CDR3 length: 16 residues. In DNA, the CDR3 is TGTGCCAGCAGCGACGCAGGAATCTCTGGGGCCAACGTCCTGACTTTC. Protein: CASSDAGISGANVLTF.

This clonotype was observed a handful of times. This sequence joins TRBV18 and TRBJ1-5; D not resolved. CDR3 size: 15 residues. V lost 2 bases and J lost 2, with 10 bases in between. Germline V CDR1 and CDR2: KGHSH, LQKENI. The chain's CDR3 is CASSPTTNRNQPQHF. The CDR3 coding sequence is TGTGCCAGCTCACCAACGACAAACCGCAATCAGCCCCAGCATTTT. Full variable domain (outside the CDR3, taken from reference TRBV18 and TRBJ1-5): NAGVMQNPRHLVRRRGQEARLRCSPMKGHSHVYWYRQLPEEGLKFMVYLQKENIIDESGMPKERFSAEFPKEGPSILRIQQVVRGDSAAYFCASSPTTNRNQPQHFGDGTRLSIL.

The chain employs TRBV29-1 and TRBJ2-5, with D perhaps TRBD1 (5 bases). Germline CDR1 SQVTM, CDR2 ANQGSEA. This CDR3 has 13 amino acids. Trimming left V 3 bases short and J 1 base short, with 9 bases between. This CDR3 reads CSVERTTQETQYF. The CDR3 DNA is TGCAGCGTTGAGCGGACAACCCAAGAGACCCAGTACTTC.

CDR3 bases: TGCAGTGGGGTTAGCGGGAGCACCGGGGAGCTGTTTTTT. Protein: CSGVSGSTGELFF. The chain carries TRBV20-1 and TRBJ2-2; TRBD2 agrees at 9 bases. V shed 7 bases, J shed 4 bases, and the junction held 4 bases outside the gene matches. The CDR3 extends over 13 amino acids. Germline V gene sequence: CDR1 DFQATT, CDR2 SNEGSKA (reference sequence).

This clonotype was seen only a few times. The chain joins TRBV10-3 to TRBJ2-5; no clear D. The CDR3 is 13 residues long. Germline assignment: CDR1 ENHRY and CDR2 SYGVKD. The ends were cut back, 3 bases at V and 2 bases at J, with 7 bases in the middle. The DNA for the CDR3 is TGTGCCATCAGTGAAGTGGGACAAGAGACCCAGTACTTC. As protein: CAISEVGQETQYF.

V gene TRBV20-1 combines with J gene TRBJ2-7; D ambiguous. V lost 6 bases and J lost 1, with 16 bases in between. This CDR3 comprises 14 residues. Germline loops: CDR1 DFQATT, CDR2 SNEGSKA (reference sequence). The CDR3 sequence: CSAPAPGRSYEQYF. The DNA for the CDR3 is TGCAGTGCCCCCGCCCCAGGAAGATCCTACGAGCAGTACTTC.

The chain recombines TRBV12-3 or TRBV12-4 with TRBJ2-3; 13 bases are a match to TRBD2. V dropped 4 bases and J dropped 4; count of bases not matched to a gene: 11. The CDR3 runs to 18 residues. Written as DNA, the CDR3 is TGTGCCAGCAGTTCTGCCGGGACTAGCGGGAAATTCGCAGATACGCAGTATTTT. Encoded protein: CASSSAGTSGKFADTQYF.